The clone carrying this T cell receptor beta chain was recorded once. Its antigen is unidentified. The sample belongs to a study of cytomegalovirus exposure and HLA in healthy donors. The V gene lost 5 bases and the J gene lost 0 bases, with 5 bases spanning the gap. Germline V lookup: CDR1 SGHVS, CDR2 FQNEAQ. This CDR3 region has 13 residues. With 60 Vbeta and 13 Jbeta primers, the PCR was carried out. Clones were sequenced by immunoSEQ multiplex PCR, and TCRdb holds only the in-frame ones, with some missing. This table has about 100,000 clones, approximately 73% appearing once. Findings and caveats of the study: The study reported that TCR beta sequences accurately predicted HLA-A and HLA-B alleles in most subjects.

The sample consisted of PBMCs. This clonotype was obtained from a man between 40 and 49 years old in good health and CMV-seronegative. The chain recombines TRBV7-8 with TRBJ1-5; D is unclear. CDR3 bases: TGTGCCAGCAGCACAAATAGCAATCAGCCCCAGCATTTT. Its translation: CASSTNSNQPQHF.